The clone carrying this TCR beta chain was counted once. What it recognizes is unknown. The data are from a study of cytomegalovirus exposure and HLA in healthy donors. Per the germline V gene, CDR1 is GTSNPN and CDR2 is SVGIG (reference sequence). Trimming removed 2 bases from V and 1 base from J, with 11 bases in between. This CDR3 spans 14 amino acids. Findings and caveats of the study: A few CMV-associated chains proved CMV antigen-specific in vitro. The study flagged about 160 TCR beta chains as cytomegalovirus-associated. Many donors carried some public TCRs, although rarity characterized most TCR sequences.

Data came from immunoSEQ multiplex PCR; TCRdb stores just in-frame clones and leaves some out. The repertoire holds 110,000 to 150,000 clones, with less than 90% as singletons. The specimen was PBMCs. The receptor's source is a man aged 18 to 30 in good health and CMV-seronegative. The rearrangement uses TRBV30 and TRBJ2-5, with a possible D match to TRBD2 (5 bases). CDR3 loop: CAWSNGLAQETQYF. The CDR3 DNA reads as TGTGCCTGGAGTAACGGGCTAGCCCAAGAGACCCAGTACTTC.